Listed here are 2 T cell receptor beta chains from one sample, sequenced in a study of beta chain features in type 1 diabetes (dated by TCRdb to the late 2010s). Library prep was done by the immunoSEQ multiplex PCR assay. The entire amount of isolated RNA was reverse transcribed using the High Capacity cDNA Reverse Transcription Kit, so the sequenced TCRB transcripts were expressed ones. The clones in this table, taken by TCRdb from immuneACCESS, are in-frame only. Not every clone is retained; where verified, under half of the shortfall comes from an unresolved V gene, and the cause of the rest is unknown. The sample data list around 500,000 clones, and about 10% of these were observed just once. About 0.042% of the sample is in the top ten clones. Sequencing was performed on naive CD4+ T cells from blood. Interpreted using the paper, the cell subset or site label stands for: true naive CD4+ T cells. These TCRs come from a woman between 18 and 30 years old in good health.

This clone showed up just a few times. J is TRBJ2-1 and V is TRBV6-7, with unresolved D. TRBV6-7 is an ORF, and what it does is uncertain. V shed 0 bases and J shed 6 bases, with 6 bases lying between them. The CDR3 runs to 13 residues. The CDR3 is CASSYSVPNEQFF. CDR3 DNA: TGTGCCAGCAGTTACTCTGTGCCCAATGAGCAGTTCTTC.

This clone was seen a handful of times. The same CDR3 is also encoded by other DNA sequences in this sample. The chain employs TRBV7-2 and TRBJ2-3, with D maybe TRBD1 (6 bases). CDR3 length: 12 amino acids. Trimming took 4 bases from V and 4 from J, leaving 6 bases between them. Looked up from germline, CDR1 is SGHTA and CDR2 is FQGNSA. CDR3 in DNA: TGTGCCAGCAGCTCAGGGGCAGATACGCAGTATTTT. It yields the protein CASSSGADTQYF.